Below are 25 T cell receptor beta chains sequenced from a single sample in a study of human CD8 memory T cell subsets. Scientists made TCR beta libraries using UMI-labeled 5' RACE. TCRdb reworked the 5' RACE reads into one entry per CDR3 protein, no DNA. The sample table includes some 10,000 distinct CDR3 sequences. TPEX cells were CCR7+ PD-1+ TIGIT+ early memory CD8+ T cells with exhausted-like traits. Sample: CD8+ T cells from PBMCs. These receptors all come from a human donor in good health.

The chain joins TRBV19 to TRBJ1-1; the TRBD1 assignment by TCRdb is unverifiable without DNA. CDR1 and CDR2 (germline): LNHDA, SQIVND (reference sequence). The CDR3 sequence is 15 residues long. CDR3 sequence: CASSLDLGGRTEAFF.

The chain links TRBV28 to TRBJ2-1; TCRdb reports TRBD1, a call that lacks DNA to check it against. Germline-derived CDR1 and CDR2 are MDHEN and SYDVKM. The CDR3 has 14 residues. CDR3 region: CASCTVDRYNEQFF.

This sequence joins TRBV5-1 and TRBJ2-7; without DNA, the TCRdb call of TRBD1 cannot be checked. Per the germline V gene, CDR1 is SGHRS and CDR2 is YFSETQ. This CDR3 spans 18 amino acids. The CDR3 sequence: CASSLGFPTGGAIGEQYF.

The CDR3 reads CASSWGGQPQHF. V is TRBV19 and J is TRBJ1-5; TCRdb designates TRBD1, a call that cannot be tested without DNA. CDR1 LNHDA and CDR2 SQIVND come from the germline V gene (reference sequence). This CDR3 comprises 12 residues.

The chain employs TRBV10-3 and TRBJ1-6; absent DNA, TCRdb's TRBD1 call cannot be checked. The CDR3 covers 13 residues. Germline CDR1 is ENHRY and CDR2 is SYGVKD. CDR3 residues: CAILGGRHSPLHF.

The CDR3 protein is CASRGPMGETQYF. The gene calls are TRBV4-1 and TRBJ2-5; lacking DNA, the TRBD1 call made by TCRdb goes unchecked. The CDR3 runs to 13 residues. Germline V gene data show CDR1 as MGHRA and CDR2 as YSYEKL.

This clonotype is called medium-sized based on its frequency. The CDR3 protein is CSARDMRTGVNTGELFF. The chain combines TRBV20-1 with TRBJ2-2; the TRBD2 assignment by TCRdb is unverifiable without DNA. The CDR3 covers 17 residues. Germline loops: CDR1 DFQATT, CDR2 SNEGSKA (reference sequence).

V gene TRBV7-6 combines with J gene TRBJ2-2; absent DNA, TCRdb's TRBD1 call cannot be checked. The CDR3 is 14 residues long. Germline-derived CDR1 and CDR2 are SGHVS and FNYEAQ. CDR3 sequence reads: CASSPTGFDGELFF.

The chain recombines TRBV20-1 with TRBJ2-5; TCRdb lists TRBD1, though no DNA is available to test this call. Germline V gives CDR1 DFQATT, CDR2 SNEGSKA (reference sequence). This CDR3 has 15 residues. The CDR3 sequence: CSARIREWARETQYF.

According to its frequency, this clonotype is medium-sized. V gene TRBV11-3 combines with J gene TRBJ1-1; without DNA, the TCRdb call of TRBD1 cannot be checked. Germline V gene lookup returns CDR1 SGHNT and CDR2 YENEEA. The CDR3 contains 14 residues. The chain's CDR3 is CASRAGGRATEAFF.

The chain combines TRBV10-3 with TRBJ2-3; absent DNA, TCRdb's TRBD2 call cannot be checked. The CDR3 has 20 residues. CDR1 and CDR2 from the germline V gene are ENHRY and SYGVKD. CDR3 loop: CAISESGLAGGSPRTDTQYF.

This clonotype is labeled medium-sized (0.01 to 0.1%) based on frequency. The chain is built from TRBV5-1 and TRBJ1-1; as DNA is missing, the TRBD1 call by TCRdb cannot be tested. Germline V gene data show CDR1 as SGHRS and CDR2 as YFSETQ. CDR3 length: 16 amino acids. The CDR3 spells CASRAWTGGMNTEAFF.

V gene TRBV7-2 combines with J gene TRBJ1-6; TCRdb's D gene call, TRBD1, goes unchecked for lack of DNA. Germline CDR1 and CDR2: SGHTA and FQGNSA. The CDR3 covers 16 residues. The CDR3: CASSLMTGGYNSPLHF.

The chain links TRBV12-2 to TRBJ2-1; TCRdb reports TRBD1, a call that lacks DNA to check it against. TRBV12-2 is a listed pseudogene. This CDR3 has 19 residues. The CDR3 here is CASRCRTPRAVASDNEQFF.

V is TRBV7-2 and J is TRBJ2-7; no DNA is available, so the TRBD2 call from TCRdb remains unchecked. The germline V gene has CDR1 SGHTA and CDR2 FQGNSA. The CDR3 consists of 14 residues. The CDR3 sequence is CASSYLAGVWEQYF.

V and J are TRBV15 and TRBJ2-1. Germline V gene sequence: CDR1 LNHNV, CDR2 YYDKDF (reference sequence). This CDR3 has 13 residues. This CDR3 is CATSRDSGGEQFF. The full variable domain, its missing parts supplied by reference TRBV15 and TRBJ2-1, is DAMVIQNPRYQVTQFGKPVTLSCSQTLNHNVMYWYQQKSSQAPKLLFHYYDKDFNNEADTPDNFQSRRPNTSFCFLDIRSPGLGDTAMYLCATSRDSGGEQFFGPGTRLTVL.

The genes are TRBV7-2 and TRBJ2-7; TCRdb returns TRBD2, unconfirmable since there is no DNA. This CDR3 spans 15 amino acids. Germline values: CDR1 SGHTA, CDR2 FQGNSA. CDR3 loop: CASSFTSGGSYEQYF.

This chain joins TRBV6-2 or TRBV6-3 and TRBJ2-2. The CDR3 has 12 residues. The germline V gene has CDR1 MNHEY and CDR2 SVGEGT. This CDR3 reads CASSSSAGELFF.

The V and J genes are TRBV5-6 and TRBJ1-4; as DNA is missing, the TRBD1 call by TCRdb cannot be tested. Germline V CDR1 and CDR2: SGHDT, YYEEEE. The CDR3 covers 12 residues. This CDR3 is CASSLGTGKLFF.

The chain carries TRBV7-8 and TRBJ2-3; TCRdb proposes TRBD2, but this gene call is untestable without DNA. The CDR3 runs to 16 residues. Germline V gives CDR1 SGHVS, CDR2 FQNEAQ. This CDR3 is CASSTMEGPGGDTQYF.

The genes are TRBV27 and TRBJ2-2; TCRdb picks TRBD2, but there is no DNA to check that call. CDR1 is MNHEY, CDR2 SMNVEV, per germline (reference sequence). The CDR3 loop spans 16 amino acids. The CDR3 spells CASSPLGSGYTGELFF.

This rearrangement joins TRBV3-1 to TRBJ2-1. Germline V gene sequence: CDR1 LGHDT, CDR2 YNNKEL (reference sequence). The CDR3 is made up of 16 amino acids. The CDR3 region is CASSQELDKLNNEQFF.

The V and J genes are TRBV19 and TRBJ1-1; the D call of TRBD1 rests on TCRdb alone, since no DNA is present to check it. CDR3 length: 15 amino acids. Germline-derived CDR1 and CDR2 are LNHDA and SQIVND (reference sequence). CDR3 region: CASSPNGGTGTEAFF.

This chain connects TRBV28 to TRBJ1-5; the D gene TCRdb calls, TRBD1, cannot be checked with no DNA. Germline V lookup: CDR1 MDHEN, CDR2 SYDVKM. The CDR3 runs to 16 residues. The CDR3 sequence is CASSPGTGPYRIAQHF.

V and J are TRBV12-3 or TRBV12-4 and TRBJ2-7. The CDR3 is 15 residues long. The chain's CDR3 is CASSSGPLSPYEQYF.